This T cell receptor (beta chain) appears in the sequencing data of a study of blood T cell repertoires in COVID-19. On the study more broadly: The cDNA or gDNA used as material had been derived from T cells, B-cell-depleted T cells, or PBMCs.

V lost 0 bases and J 2 bases, leaving 10 bases between the germline ends. CDR1 is SGHNT, CDR2 YYREEE, per germline (reference sequence). The length of the CDR3 is 15 residues. Libraries were prepared by immunoSEQ multiplex PCR; TCRdb keeps only in-frame clonotypes and omits some of them. The sample records about 350,000 clones, around 87% being singletons. The clonotype was recovered from a woman aged 25-40 years who had recovered from COVID-19. The chain combines TRBV5-4 with TRBJ2-3, with a tentative D call TRBD1 (6 bases). Specimen: PBMCs or T cells enriched from blood (not recorded which). CDR3 sequence (DNA): TGTGCCAGCAGCTTGGGAGGGGGTACCACAGATACGCAGTATTTT. Its protein is CASSLGGGTTDTQYF.